This T cell receptor beta chain was obtained from a study of blood T cell repertoires in COVID-19. Study summary: COVID-19 samples, acute and convalescent, were from the United States, Italy and Spain.

This clone was counted a few times. Method: immunoSEQ multiplex PCR; TCRdb's copy keeps in-frame clones and lacks some. The sample shows more than 65,000 clones, almost 80% of them seen only once. This CDR3 contains 14 residues. The germline V gene has CDR1 SGHVS and CDR2 FQNEAQ. Trimming cost V 0 bases and J 10 bases, with 15 bases left between them. Sequenced sample: peripheral blood. The chain carries TRBV7-8 and TRBJ1-2; perhaps TRBD1 as D (6 bases). The receptor's source is a man aged 55 to 69 with acute or convalescent COVID-19. The CDR3 DNA follows: TGTGCCAGCAGCTTAGCGGGACATCGGATCGACTACACCTTC. The encoded protein is CASSLAGHRIDYTF.